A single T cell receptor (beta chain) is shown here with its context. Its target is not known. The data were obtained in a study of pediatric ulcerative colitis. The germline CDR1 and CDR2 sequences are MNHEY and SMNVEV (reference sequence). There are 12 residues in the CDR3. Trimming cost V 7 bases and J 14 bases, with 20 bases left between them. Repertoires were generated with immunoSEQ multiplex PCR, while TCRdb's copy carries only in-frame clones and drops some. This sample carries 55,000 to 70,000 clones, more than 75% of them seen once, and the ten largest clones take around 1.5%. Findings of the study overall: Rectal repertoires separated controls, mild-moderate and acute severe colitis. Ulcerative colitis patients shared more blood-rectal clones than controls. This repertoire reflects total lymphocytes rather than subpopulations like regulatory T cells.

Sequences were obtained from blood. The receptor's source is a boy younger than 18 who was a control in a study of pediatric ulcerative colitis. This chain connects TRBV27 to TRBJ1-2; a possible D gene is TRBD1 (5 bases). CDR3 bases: TGTGCCAGCACCACCTCTGGGGCGCCCGATACCTTC. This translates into CASTTSGAPDTF.